This T cell receptor beta chain derives from a study of cytomegalovirus exposure and HLA in healthy donors. Regarding the study as a whole: Among the most significant clusters, several appeared linked to common viral pathogens in a later analysis. Previous analysis showed most TCR beta V segments were productive about 87% or about 30% of the time.

The V end lost 4 bases, the J end lost 0 bases, and 16 bases lay between the germline ends. This CDR3 contains 16 residues. Germline CDR1 SGDLS, CDR2 YYNGEE. Comments on this clone: Its antigen is unidentified.

It was with 60 Vbeta and 13 Jbeta primers that the PCR ran. TCRdb's copy holds only in-frame clones and misses some; the assay was immunoSEQ multiplex PCR. The table records some 150,000 clones, roughly 84% of them present only once. The origin of this receptor is a woman younger than 35 in good health and CMV-seronegative. Sequencing used PBMCs. This chain links TRBV9 with TRBJ2-5; tentatively, D is TRBD1 (5 bases). The CDR3 coding sequence is TGTGCCAGCAGCCCCAGGGATGCCCTGTACCAAGAGACCCAGTACTTC. Amino acids: CASSPRDALYQETQYF.